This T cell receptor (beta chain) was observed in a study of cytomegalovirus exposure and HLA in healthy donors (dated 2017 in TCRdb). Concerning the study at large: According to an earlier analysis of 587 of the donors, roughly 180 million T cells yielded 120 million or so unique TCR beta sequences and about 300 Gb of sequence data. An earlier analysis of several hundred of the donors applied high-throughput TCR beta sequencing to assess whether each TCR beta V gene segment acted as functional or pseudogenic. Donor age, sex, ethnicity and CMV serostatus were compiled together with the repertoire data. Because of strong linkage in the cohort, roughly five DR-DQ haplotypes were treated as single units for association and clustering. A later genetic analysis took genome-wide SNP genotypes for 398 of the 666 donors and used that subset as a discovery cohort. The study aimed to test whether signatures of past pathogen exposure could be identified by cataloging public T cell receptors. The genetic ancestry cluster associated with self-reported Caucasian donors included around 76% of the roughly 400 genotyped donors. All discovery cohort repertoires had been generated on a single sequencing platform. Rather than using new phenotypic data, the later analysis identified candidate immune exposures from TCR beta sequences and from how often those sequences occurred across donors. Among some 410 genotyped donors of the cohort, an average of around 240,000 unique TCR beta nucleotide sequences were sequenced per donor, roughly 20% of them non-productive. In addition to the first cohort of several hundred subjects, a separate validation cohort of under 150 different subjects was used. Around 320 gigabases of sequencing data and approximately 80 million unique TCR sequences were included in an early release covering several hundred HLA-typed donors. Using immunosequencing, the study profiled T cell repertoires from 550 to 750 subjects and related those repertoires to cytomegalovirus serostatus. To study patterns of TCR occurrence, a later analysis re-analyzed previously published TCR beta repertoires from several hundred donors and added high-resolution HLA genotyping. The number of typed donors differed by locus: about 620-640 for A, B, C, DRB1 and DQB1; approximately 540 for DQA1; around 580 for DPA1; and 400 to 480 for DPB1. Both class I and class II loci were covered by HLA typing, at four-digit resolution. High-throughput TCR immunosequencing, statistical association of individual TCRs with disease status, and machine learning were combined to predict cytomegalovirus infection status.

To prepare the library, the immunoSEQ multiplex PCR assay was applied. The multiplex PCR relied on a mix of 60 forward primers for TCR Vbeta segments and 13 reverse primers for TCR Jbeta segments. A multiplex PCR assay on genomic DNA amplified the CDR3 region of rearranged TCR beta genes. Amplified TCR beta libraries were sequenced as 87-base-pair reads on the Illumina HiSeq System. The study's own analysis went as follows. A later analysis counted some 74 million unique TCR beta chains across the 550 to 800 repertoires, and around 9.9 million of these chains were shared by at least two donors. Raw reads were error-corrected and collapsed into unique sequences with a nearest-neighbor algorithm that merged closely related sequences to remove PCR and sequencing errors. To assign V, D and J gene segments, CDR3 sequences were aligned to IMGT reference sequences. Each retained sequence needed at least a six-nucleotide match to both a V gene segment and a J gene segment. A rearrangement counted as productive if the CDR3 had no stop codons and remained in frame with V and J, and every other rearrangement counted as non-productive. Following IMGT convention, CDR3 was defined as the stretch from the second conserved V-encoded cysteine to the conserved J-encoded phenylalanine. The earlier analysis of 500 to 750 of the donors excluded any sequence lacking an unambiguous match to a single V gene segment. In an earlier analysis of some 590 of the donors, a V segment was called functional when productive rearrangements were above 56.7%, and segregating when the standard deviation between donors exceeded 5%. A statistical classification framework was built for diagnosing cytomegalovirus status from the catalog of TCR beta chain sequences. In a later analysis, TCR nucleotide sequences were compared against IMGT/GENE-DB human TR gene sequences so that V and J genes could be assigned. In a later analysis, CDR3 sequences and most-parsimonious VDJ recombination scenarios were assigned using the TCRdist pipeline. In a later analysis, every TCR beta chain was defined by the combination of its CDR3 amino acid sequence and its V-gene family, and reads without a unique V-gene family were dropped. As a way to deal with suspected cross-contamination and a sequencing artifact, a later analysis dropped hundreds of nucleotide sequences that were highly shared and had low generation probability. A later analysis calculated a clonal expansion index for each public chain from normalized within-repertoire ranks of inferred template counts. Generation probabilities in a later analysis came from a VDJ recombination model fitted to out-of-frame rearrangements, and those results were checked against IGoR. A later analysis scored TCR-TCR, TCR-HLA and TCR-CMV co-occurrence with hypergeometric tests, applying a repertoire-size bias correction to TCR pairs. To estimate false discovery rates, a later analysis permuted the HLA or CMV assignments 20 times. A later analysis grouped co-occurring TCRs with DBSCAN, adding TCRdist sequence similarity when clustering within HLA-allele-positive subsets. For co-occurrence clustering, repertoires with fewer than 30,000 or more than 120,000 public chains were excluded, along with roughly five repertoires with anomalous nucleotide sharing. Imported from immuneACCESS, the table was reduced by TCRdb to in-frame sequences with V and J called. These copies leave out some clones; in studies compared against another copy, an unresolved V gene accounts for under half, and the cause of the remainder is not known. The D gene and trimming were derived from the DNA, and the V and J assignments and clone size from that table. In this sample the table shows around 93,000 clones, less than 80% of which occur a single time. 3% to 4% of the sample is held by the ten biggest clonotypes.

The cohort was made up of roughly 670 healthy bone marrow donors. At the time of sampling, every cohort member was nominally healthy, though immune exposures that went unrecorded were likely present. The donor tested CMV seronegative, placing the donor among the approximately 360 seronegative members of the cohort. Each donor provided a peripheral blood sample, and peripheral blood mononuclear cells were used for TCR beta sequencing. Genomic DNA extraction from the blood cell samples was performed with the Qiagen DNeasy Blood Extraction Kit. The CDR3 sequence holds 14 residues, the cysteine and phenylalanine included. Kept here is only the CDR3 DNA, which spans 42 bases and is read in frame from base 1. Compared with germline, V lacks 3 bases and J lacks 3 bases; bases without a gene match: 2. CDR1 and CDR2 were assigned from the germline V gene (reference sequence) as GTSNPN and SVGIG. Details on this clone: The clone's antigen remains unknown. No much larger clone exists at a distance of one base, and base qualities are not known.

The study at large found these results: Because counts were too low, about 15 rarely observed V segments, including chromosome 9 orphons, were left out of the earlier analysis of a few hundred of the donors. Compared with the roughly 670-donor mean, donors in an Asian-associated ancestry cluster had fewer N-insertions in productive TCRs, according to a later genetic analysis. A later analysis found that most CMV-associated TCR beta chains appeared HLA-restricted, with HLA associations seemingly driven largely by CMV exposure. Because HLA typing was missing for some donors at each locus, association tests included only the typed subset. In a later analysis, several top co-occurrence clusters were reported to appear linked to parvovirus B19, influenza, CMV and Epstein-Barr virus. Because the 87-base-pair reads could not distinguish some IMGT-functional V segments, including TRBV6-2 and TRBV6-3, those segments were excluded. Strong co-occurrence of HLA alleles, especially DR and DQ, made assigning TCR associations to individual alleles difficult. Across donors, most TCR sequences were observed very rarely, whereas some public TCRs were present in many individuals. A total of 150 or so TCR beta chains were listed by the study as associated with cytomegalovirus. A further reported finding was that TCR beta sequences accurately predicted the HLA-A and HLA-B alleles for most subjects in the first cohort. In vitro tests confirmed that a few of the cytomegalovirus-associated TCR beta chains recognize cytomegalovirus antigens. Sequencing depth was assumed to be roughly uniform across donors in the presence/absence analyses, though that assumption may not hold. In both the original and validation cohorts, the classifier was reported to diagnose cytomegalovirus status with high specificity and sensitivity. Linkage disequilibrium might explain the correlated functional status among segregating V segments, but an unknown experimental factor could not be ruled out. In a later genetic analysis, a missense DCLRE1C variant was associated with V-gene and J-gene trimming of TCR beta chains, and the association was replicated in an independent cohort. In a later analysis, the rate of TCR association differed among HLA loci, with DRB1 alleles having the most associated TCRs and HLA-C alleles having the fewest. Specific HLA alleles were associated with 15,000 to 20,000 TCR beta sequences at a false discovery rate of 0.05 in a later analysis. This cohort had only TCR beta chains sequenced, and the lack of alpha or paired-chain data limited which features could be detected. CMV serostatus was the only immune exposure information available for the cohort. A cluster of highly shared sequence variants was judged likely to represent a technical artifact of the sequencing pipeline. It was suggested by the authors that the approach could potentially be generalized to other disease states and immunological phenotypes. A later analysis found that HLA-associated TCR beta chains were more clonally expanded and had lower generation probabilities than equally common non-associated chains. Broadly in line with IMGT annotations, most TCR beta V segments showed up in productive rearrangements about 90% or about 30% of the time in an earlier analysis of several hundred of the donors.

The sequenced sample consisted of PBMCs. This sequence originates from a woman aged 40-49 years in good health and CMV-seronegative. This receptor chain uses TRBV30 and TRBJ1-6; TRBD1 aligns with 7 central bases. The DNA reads TGTGCCTGGAGCCGGGACAGCTATAATTCACCCCTCCACTTT. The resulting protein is CAWSRDSYNSPLHF.